The 21 T cell receptor beta chains in this list originate from one sample, sequenced in a study of yellow fever vaccine responses in identical twins (dated by TCRdb to about 2018). The method behind the library was RT-PCR. TCRdb records Illumina HiSeq 2500 as the sequencer. In TCRdb, the public reads were trimmed at Q25 with fastp and aligned with MiXCR, with productive beta chains retained. Rows with one shared CDR3 protein collapse into an entry with the most common genes and DNA. This sample holds about 1,700 distinct CDR3 sequences; approximately 80% were observed only once. Of the sample, under 30% is held by the ten largest clones. This material consisted of T cells from blood (PBMCs), unsorted or a sorted subset (not recorded which), taken before or after yellow fever vaccination (not recorded which). The receptors were gathered from a female donor who received the yellow fever vaccine.

The rearrangement links TRBV23-1 to TRBJ2-3, with 7 bases lining up with TRBD1. TRBV23-1 is given ORF status, its function remaining uncertain. The CDR3 runs to 12 residues. V dropped 10 bases and J dropped 2; count of bases not matched to a gene: 3. The chain's CDR3 is CAKGQDTDTQYF. CDR3 bases: TGCGCCAAAGGACAGGACACAGATACGCAGTATTTT.

The V and J genes are TRBV5-4 and TRBJ2-4; possible D gene TRBD1, 5 bases. V dropped 0 bases and J dropped 5 bases, with 12 bases sitting between them. Germline loops: CDR1 SGHNT, CDR2 YYREEE (reference sequence). This CDR3 region has 15 residues. This chain's CDR3 is CASSLAKDNQNIQYF. The CDR3 nucleotides read TGTGCCAGCAGCTTGGCCAAGGACAATCAAAACATTCAGTACTTC. The full variable domain, rest sourced from reference TRBV5-4 and TRBJ2-4, is ETGVTQSPTHLIKTRGQQVTLRCSSQSGHNTVSWYQQALGQGPQFIFQYYREEENGRGNFPPRFSGLQFPNYSSELNVNALELDDSALYLCASSLAKDNQNIQYFGAGTRLSVL.

The rearrangement joins TRBV9 to TRBJ2-1; 12 bases map to TRBD2. CDR3 length: 17 residues. Germline V gene lookup returns CDR1 SGDLS and CDR2 YYNGEE. V was pared by 3 bases and J by 0 bases, with 4 bases of the junction left unmatched. CDR3 sequence (DNA): TGTGCCAGCAGCGGAGGACTAGCGGGACCCTCCTACAATGAGCAGTTCTTC. Translated, it gives CASSGGLAGPSYNEQFF.

The chain is built from TRBV20-1 and TRBJ2-7; TRBD2 aligns across 8 bases. The V gene end was trimmed by 5 bases and the J gene end by 3 bases; junction bases not matched to a gene: 9. The CDR3 extends over 14 amino acids. The V gene's germline CDR1 is DFQATT and CDR2 SNEGSKA (reference sequence). The CDR3 region is CSAPLLAGLYEQYF. The DNA for the CDR3 is TGCAGTGCTCCCCTTCTAGCGGGCCTCTACGAGCAGTACTTC.

The rearrangement uses TRBV12-3 or TRBV12-4 and TRBJ2-2; 7 bases fit TRBD2. This CDR3 is 16 amino acids long. Germline trimming cut 6 bases from V and 0 bases from J; bases unmatched to any gene: 7. The DNA for the CDR3 is TGTGCCAGCAGCCTCCGTGGGGGGGCGAACACCGGGGAGCTGTTTTTT. This encodes CASSLRGGANTGELFF.

The gene calls are TRBV9 and TRBJ2-5, with D possibly being TRBD2 (7 bases). V lost 3 bases and J 4 bases, leaving 19 bases between the germline ends. Germline CDR1 is SGDLS and CDR2 is YYNGEE. This CDR3 has 16 residues. CDR3 nucleotides: TGTGCCAGCAGCGCCCGGGGAGGGGGTCTCGGAGAGACCCAGTACTTC. Translation: CASSARGGGLGETQYF.

The rearrangement uses TRBV2 and TRBJ1-1; D is undetermined. Trimming pared 4 bases from V and 8 bases from J, leaving 5 bases between. The CDR3 spans 10 residues. Germline V gene lookup returns CDR1 SNHLY and CDR2 FYNNEI. CDR3 nucleotide sequence: TGTGCCAGCAGTGTGGGGGAAGCTTTCTTT. This gives the protein CASSVGEAFF.

The chain employs TRBV7-3 and TRBJ2-1, with a weak D call TRBD2 (6 bases). Germline CDR1 and CDR2: SGHTA and FQGTGA. V was clipped by 5 bases and J by 6 bases, with 17 bases between them. This CDR3 is 15 amino acids long. This CDR3 is CASSRLGGSPNEQFF. CDR3 sequence (DNA): TGTGCCAGCAGCCGCCTGGGGGGATCGCCCAATGAGCAGTTCTTC.

The V gene is TRBV7-3, the J gene TRBJ2-1; D call uncertain. The V and J ends lost 4 bases and 10 bases respectively, with 14 bases between them. The CDR3 extends over 13 amino acids. From germline, CDR1 is SGHTA and CDR2 FQGTGA. The CDR3 nucleotides read TGTGCCAGCAGCTCCGGGTGGGGTTTGGAGCAGTTCTTC. Translation gives CASSSGWGLEQFF. Full variable domain (missing parts from reference TRBV7-3 and TRBJ2-1): GAGVSQTPSNKVTEKGKYVELRCDPISGHTALYWYRQSLGQGPEFLIYFQGTGAADDSGLPNDRFFAVRPEGSVSTLKIQRTERGDSAVYLCASSSGWGLEQFFGPGTRLTVL.

The chain's CDR3 is CSASRNNEQFF. DNA for the CDR3: TGCAGTGCTAGTAGGAACAATGAGCAGTTCTTC. The V and J genes are TRBV20-1 and TRBJ2-1; D gene unclear. The CDR3 extends over 11 amino acids. Trimming took off 3 bases at V and 5 bases at J, with 5 bases between the two ends. Germline assignment: CDR1 DFQATT and CDR2 SNEGSKA (reference sequence).

This chain joins TRBV13 and TRBJ2-1; D perhaps matches TRBD2 (5 bases). The V gene's germline CDR1 is PRHDT and CDR2 FYEKMQ (reference sequence). The CDR3 is 14 residues long. V lost 5 bases to trimming and J lost 6 bases, with 14 bases between them. The CDR3 nucleotides are TGTGCCAGCAGCCGCCGTCAACTAGTCAATGAGCAGTTCTTC. This translates into CASSRRQLVNEQFF.

The J gene is TRBJ2-3, the V gene TRBV4-2, with 9 bases that match TRBD2. V trimming: 0 bases; J trimming: 2 bases; junction bases outside the gene matches: 3. Per the germline V gene, CDR1 is LGHNA and CDR2 is YNFKEQ. The CDR3 consists of 16 residues. CDR3 sequence reads: CASSQERGGATDTQYF. The CDR3 bases are TGTGCCAGCAGCCAAGAGCGGGGGGGGGCCACAGATACGCAGTATTTT.

V gene TRBV4-1 combines with J gene TRBJ1-3; possibly TRBD1 for D (5 bases). Trimming cost V 7 bases and J 9 bases, with 22 bases left between them. There are 15 residues in the CDR3. The germline CDR1 and CDR2 sequences are MGHRA and YSYEKL. The CDR3 region has the DNA TGCGCCAGCATAAGACGGGACGGTAGCCCGGGCACCATATATTTT. This codes for CASIRRDGSPGTIYF.

This clonotype occurred once. The chain uses TRBV12-3 or TRBV12-4 and TRBJ2-4; D unresolved. This CDR3 region has 15 residues. Trimming left V 1 base short and J 2 bases short, with 9 bases between. CDR3 sequence (DNA): TGTGCCAGCAGTTTAGGTTATGGTTCCAAAAACATTCAGTACTTC. It specifies CASSLGYGSKNIQYF.

The CDR3 protein is CSVESGGETQYF. In DNA, the CDR3 is TGCAGCGTTGAATCGGGAGGAGAGACCCAGTACTTC. The rearrangement links TRBV29-1 to TRBJ2-5; 7 nucleotides line up with TRBD2. CDR3 length: 12 residues. Germline V gene sequence: CDR1 SQVTM, CDR2 ANQGSEA. V trimming: 2 bases; J trimming: 4 bases; junction bases outside the gene matches: 1.

Here the CDR3 reads CASSPGQKTPLHF. The CDR3 DNA follows: TGTGCCAGCTCACCAGGACAGAAGACACCCCTCCACTTT. The chain has TRBV18 and TRBJ1-6; D is possibly TRBD1 (6 bases). Germline CDR1 and CDR2: KGHSH and LQKENI. This CDR3 has 13 amino acids. V lost 2 bases and J lost 11, with 10 bases in between.

V gene TRBV20-1 combines with J gene TRBJ2-4; 7 bases map to TRBD1. CDR1 is DFQATT and CDR2 is SNEGSKA in the germline V gene (reference sequence). V lost 5 bases and J lost 7; bases outside the gene matches: 5. This CDR3 has 12 amino acids. The DNA of the CDR3 is TGCAGTGCTTTCAAACAGGGGAACATTCAGTACTTC. It translates to CSAFKQGNIQYF.

The rearrangement uses TRBV5-4 and TRBJ2-7, with D possibly called TRBD1 or TRBD2 (6 bases each). Germline V gene lookup returns CDR1 SGHNT and CDR2 YYREEE (reference sequence). V lost 0 bases to trimming and J lost 2 bases, with 9 bases between them. CDR3 size: 14 residues. CDR3 amino acids: CASSLVGGTYEQYF. The CDR3 DNA follows: TGTGCCAGCAGCTTGGTAGGGGGGACCTACGAGCAGTACTTC.

This clonotype has only a few counts. The genes are TRBV12-3 or TRBV12-4 and TRBJ2-3; no clear D. With 4 bases removed from V and 11 bases from J, the gap between germline ends came to 10 bases. There are 11 residues in the CDR3. CDR3 loop: CASSYFTRQYF. The CDR3 bases are TGTGCCAGCAGTTACTTCACCAGGCAGTATTTT.

The chain combines TRBV11-1 with TRBJ1-2, with D hard to call. The length of the CDR3 is 15 residues. Germline V CDR1 and CDR2: SGHAT, FQDESV (reference sequence). V was trimmed by 4 bases and J by 2 bases, leaving 14 bases between them. This CDR3 is CASSSRTPENYGYTF. The CDR3 bases are TGTGCCAGCAGCTCCCGGACGCCTGAGAACTATGGCTACACCTTC.

This sequence joins TRBV4-3 and TRBJ2-1; TRBD2 matches 10 bases. V was clipped by 5 bases and J by 4 bases; unmatched bases: 5. Looked up from germline, CDR1 is LGHNA and CDR2 is YSLEER. This CDR3 spans 15 amino acids. CDR3 sequence (DNA): TGCGCCAGCAGCTACGGACTAGCGGTTTACAATGAGCAGTTCTTC. This encodes CASSYGLAVYNEQFF.